The 7 T cell receptor beta chains below come from one sample, sequenced in a study of shared clonotypes between healthy human individuals. TCRdb's copy holds only in-frame clones and misses some; the assay was immunoSEQ multiplex PCR. The data show 2 million to 3 million clones, over 85% seen once. Sequencing input: naive CD4+ T cells from PBMCs. Subset given: CD45RA+ positively selected. All receptors derive from a man aged 18 to 30 in good health. Some clones in this sample may be carry-over from other donors' samples.

The J gene is TRBJ2-2, the V gene TRBV28; D is possibly TRBD1 (5 bases). Trimming left V 2 bases short and J 4 bases short, with 11 bases between. Germline CDR1 MDHEN, CDR2 SYDVKM. This CDR3 is built from 15 residues. CDR3 bases: TGTGCCAGCAGTTTAATTGGCAGGGCCACCGGGGAGCTGTTTTTT. Its protein product is CASSLIGRATGELFF.

The CDR3 sequence: CASSSSDRGNEQFF. The CDR3 DNA follows: TGTGCCAGCAGTTCCTCGGACAGGGGGAATGAGCAGTTCTTC. V gene TRBV6-1 combines with J gene TRBJ2-1; 10 nucleotides line up with TRBD1. Germline assignment: CDR1 MNHNS and CDR2 SASEGT. V lost 5 bases and J lost 7; bases outside the gene matches: 5. The CDR3 is 14 amino acids.

The chain recombines TRBV29-1 with TRBJ2-2, with no clear D. Germline CDR1 reads SQVTM; CDR2 reads ANQGSEA. V lost 7 bases to trimming and J lost 7 bases, with 7 bases between them. The CDR3 extends over 10 amino acids. DNA for the CDR3: TGCAGCGCTGGGGTCGGGGAGCTGTTTTTT. This sequence encodes CSAGVGELFF.

Turning to this clone: Additional DNA sequences in this sample encode the identical CDR3. This chain links TRBV5-1 with TRBJ2-1, with 14 positions matching TRBD2. This CDR3 is built from 15 residues. The V segment lost 4 bases and the J segment 7 bases; nucleotides outside the gene matches: 4. Germline-derived CDR1 and CDR2 are SGHRS and YFSETQ. For the CDR3, the DNA is TGCGCCAGCAGCGCGGGACTAGCGGGAGCTAATGAGCAGTTCTTC. Translating it yields CASSAGLAGANEQFF.

This clone was counted a single time. V usage is TRBV6-1 and J usage is TRBJ1-5; 10 nucleotides match TRBD1. The V gene's germline CDR1 is MNHNS and CDR2 SASEGT. V trimming: 7 bases; J trimming: 7 bases; junction bases outside the gene matches: 7. The CDR3 contains 14 residues. CDR3 DNA: TGTGCCAGCATCCCCGGGGACAGGGGCCAGCCCCAGCATTTT. Its translation: CASIPGDRGQPQHF.

The V call is TRBV9, the J call TRBJ2-3, with D possibly TRBD2 on 6 matching bases. Per germline, CDR1 SGDLS and CDR2 YYNGEE. Trimming removed 5 bases at V and 0 bases at J, with 19 bases between. The CDR3 has 17 residues. The CDR3 region is CASSARGPGASTDTQYF. CDR3 bases: TGTGCCAGCAGTGCAAGGGGCCCGGGAGCTAGCACAGATACGCAGTATTTT.

A remark on this clone: Other nucleotide sequences in the sample specify the same CDR3. This rearrangement joins TRBV28 to TRBJ1-5, with 10 bases identical to TRBD1. Germline V gene lookup returns CDR1 MDHEN and CDR2 SYDVKM. CDR3 length: 14 amino acids. Trimming at V came to 6 bases and at J to 5 bases, leaving 4 bases not matched to a gene. The CDR3 DNA reads as TGTGCCAGCAGCCCCGGGACAGGGGATCAGCCCCAGCATTTT. Its translation is CASSPGTGDQPQHF.